The 19 T cell receptor beta chains given below trace back to one sample, sequenced in a study of cytomegalovirus exposure and HLA in healthy donors. Primers: 60 Vbeta forward and 13 Jbeta reverse. Sequencing was performed with immunoSEQ multiplex PCR; in TCRdb, only in-frame clones are kept and a portion is missing. The table shows approximately 110,000 clones, with roughly 68% occurring only once. The specimen sequenced was PBMCs. The receptors here all came from a woman between 50 and 59 years old in good health and CMV-seropositive.

This chain links TRBV6-1 with TRBJ1-3, with D uncertain. V gave up 1 base and J gave up 2 bases, with 9 bases separating them. The CDR3 is 15 residues long. Germline CDR1 is MNHNS and CDR2 is SASEGT. CDR3 loop: CASSEVARTGNTIYF. The CDR3 DNA reads as TGTGCCAGCAGTGAAGTCGCCAGGACTGGAAACACCATATATTTT.

This sequence joins TRBV19 and TRBJ2-7; D call uncertain. This CDR3 is 13 amino acids long. Germline V lookup: CDR1 LNHDA, CDR2 SQIVND (reference sequence). Trimming removed 0 bases from V and 4 bases from J, with 7 bases in between. This CDR3 reads CASSIDSGYEQYF. The DNA of the CDR3 is TGTGCCAGTAGTATAGATTCCGGGTACGAGCAGTACTTC.

V usage is TRBV5-1 and J usage is TRBJ2-7, with 7 positions matching TRBD2. Germline CDR1 SGHRS, CDR2 YFSETQ. The CDR3 contains 14 residues. V shed 0 bases, J shed 5 bases, and the junction held 5 bases outside the gene matches. CDR3 sequence reads: CASSLVGGLNEQYF. The CDR3 DNA reads TGCGCCAGCAGCTTGGTGGGGGGGTTGAACGAGCAGTACTTC.

This sequence joins TRBV11-2 and TRBJ2-2; a weak D match, TRBD2 (6 bases). Germline V gives CDR1 SGHAT, CDR2 FQNNGV. The CDR3 spans 13 residues. Trimming shortened V by 7 bases and J by 1 base, and 7 bases separated the two germline ends. CDR3 loop: CASMGGNTGELFF. Written as DNA, the CDR3 is TGTGCCAGCATGGGGGGGAACACCGGGGAGCTGTTTTTT.

This rearrangement joins TRBV7-2 to TRBJ1-6; 8 nucleotides agree with TRBD1. The CDR3 has 16 residues. The V and J ends lost 4 bases and 7 bases, in that order; junction bases with no gene match: 9. Germline-derived CDR1 and CDR2 are SGHTA and FQGNSA. CDR3 residues: CASSWLGQGGNSPLHF. The CDR3 DNA reads as TGTGCCAGCAGCTGGTTAGGACAGGGCGGGAATTCACCCCTCCACTTT.

The chain carries TRBV9 and TRBJ1-3; D is undetermined. Between the trimmed V and J ends, which lost 4 bases and 0 bases, there was a span of 5 bases. The CDR3 contains 13 residues. Germline values: CDR1 SGDLS, CDR2 YYNGEE. The CDR3 loop reads CASSPYSGNTIYF. In DNA form, the CDR3 reads TGTGCCAGCAGCCCCTACTCTGGAAACACCATATATTTT. Variable domain in full (rest from reference TRBV9 and TRBJ1-3): DSGVTQTPKHLITATGQRVTLRCSPRSGDLSVYWYQQSLDQGLQFLIQYYNGEERAKGNILERFSAQQFPDLHSELNLSSLELGDSALYFCASSPYSGNTIYFGEGSWLTVV.

This clone was observed a few times. The chain couples TRBV28 to TRBJ2-3; D perhaps matches TRBD1 (5 bases). Per germline, CDR1 MDHEN and CDR2 SYDVKM. Trimming removed 5 bases at V and 2 bases at J, with 11 bases between. The CDR3 contains 14 residues. The CDR3 DNA is TGTGCCAGCAGTCCATCCAGGGTCACAGATACGCAGTATTTT. Amino acid sequence: CASSPSRVTDTQYF.

V usage is TRBV2 and J usage is TRBJ2-7, with 10 nucleotides matching TRBD1. The junction had 5 bases not matched to a gene; V was cut back by 4 bases and J by 5 bases. This CDR3 region has 14 residues. CDR1 is SNHLY and CDR2 is FYNNEI in the germline V gene. CDR3 sequence reads: CASSADGQGDEQYF. The DNA of the CDR3 is TGTGCCAGCAGTGCGGATGGACAGGGGGACGAGCAGTACTTC.

This clone came up a few times. This chain joins TRBV7-2 and TRBJ2-1; tentative D call: TRBD2 (5 bases). With 5 bases removed from V and 3 bases from J, the gap between germline ends came to 11 bases. CDR3 length equals 14 residues. Germline CDR1 and CDR2: SGHTA and FQGNSA. The CDR3: CASSPSLLYNEQFF. As DNA, the CDR3 is TGTGCCAGCAGCCCTAGCCTCCTCTACAATGAGCAGTTCTTC. Full variable domain (remainder filled in from reference TRBV7-2 and TRBJ2-1): GAGVSQSPSNKVTEKGKDVELRCDPISGHTALYWYRQSLGQGLEFLIYFQGNSAPDKSGLPSDRFSAERTGGSVSTLTIQRTQQEDSAVYLCASSPSLLYNEQFFGPGTRLTVL.

This clone was counted between two and nine times. The gene calls are TRBV11-1 and TRBJ2-5; 7 bases agree with TRBD2. The ends lost 5 bases at V and 2 bases at J; junction bases unmatched: 5. Germline V gene sequence: CDR1 SGHAT, CDR2 FQDESV (reference sequence). The CDR3 loop spans 14 amino acids. The CDR3 here is CASSLGTKQETQYF. CDR3 coding DNA: TGTGCCAGCAGCCTCGGGACTAAACAAGAGACCCAGTACTTC. Full variable domain (outside the CDR3, taken from reference TRBV11-1 and TRBJ2-5): EAEVAQSPRYKITEKSQAVAFWCDPISGHATLYWYRQILGQGPELLVQFQDESVVDDSQLPKDRFSAERLKGVDSTLKIQPAELGDSAMYLCASSLGTKQETQYFGPGTRLLVL.

This rearrangement joins TRBV7-2 to TRBJ2-5, with 7 bases fitting TRBD2. V shed 5 bases, J shed 4 bases, and the junction held 10 bases outside the gene matches. Germline CDR1 and CDR2: SGHTA and FQGNSA. This CDR3 region has 15 residues. The CDR3 loop is CASSPMTSTGETQYF. In nucleotides, the CDR3 is TGTGCCAGCAGCCCGATGACTAGCACAGGAGAGACCCAGTACTTC.

A note on this clone: The junction departs from the called germline gene at one end, perhaps through a read error. The rearrangement links TRBV7-9 to TRBJ2-7, with TRBD1 as a possible D gene (6 bases). This CDR3 spans 11 amino acids. Looked up from germline, CDR1 is SEHNR and CDR2 is FQNEAQ (reference sequence). DNA of the CDR3: TGTACCAGCAGGAAAGGGGGCGAGCAGTACTTC. Encoded protein: CTSRKGGEQYF.

The V call is TRBV29-1, the J call TRBJ2-7; 12 positions agree with TRBD1. With V trimmed by 7 bases and J by 6 bases, 10 bases remained unmatched. This CDR3 spans 14 amino acids. Germline V gene sequence: CDR1 SQVTM, CDR2 ANQGSEA. The CDR3 is CSGRTGTGGGEQYF. The CDR3 DNA sequence: TGCAGCGGACGGACCGGGACAGGGGGCGGCGAGCAGTACTTC.

J is TRBJ2-2 and V is TRBV27; 11 bases line up with TRBD2. The CDR3 runs 18 residues. Losses at the gene ends were 1 base for V and 6 bases for J; bases not matched to a gene: 10. CDR1 and CDR2 (germline): MNHEY, SMNVEV (reference sequence). The CDR3 region is CASSLFVAGGPGAGELFF. Written as DNA, the CDR3 is TGTGCCAGCAGTTTATTCGTAGCGGGGGGGCCCGGAGCCGGGGAGCTGTTTTTT.

This clone was counted only a few times. The chain recombines TRBV19 with TRBJ1-2; TRBD1 aligns across 9 bases. The length of the CDR3 is 15 residues. V was clipped by 4 bases and J by 4 bases; unmatched bases: 7. The germline V gene encodes CDR1 LNHDA and CDR2 SQIVND (reference sequence). Here the CDR3 DNA reads TGTGCCAGTAGTAATTTACAGGGGGCCTTCTATGGCTACACCTTC. Translating gives CASSNLQGAFYGYTF.

The chain combines TRBV19 with TRBJ2-5, with 7 bases lining up with TRBD1. This CDR3 is built from 17 residues. Germline V gene data show CDR1 as LNHDA and CDR2 as SQIVND (reference sequence). The V and J ends lost 5 bases and 5 bases, in that order; junction bases with no gene match: 17. CDR3 region: CASSLRQGRLKRETQYF. In DNA, the CDR3 is TGTGCCAGTAGTTTGCGACAGGGCCGCCTAAAAAGGGAGACCCAGTACTTC.

V and J are TRBV6-5 and TRBJ1-4, with TRBD1 as a possible D gene (6 bases). Trimming removed 6 bases at V and 4 bases at J, with 15 bases between. The CDR3 totals 15 residues. The germline V gene has CDR1 MNHEY and CDR2 SVGAGI. The CDR3 DNA reads as TGTGCCAGCAGCCGAAAAGGACAGAATAATGAAAAACTGTTTTTT. It encodes CASSRKGQNNEKLFF.

This sequence joins TRBV6-5 and TRBJ2-1, with TRBD2 matching 8 bases. Germline assignment: CDR1 MNHEY and CDR2 SVGAGI. This CDR3 has 16 amino acids. The V gene end was trimmed by 0 bases and the J gene end by 4 bases; junction bases not matched to a gene: 5. CDR3 region: CASSYSSGGQYNEQFF. In DNA, the CDR3 is TGTGCCAGCAGTTACTCGAGCGGGGGCCAATACAATGAGCAGTTCTTC.

The V and J genes are TRBV11-2 and TRBJ2-7; D remains ambiguous. Germline CDR1 is SGHAT and CDR2 is FQNNGV. The V and J ends lost 1 base and 3 bases respectively, with 13 bases between them. This CDR3 region has 15 residues. CDR3 sequence reads: CASSLGPDGFYEQYF. CDR3 sequence (DNA): TGTGCCAGCAGCTTAGGCCCCGACGGGTTCTACGAGCAGTACTTC.